This TCR beta chain comes out of a study of cytomegalovirus exposure and HLA in healthy donors. Study summary: Earlier results showed 117 million unique TCR beta sequences derived from roughly 190 million T cells. Across more than 350 genotyped donors, around 80% landed in the Caucasian-associated ancestry cluster.

With 9 bases removed from V and 2 bases from J, the gap between germline ends came to 15 bases. The germline V gene encodes CDR1 SGHDT and CDR2 YYEEEE. CDR3 size: 14 residues. Primers: 60 Vbeta forward and 13 Jbeta reverse. Method: immunoSEQ multiplex PCR; TCRdb's copy keeps in-frame clones and lacks some. In the table there are 150,000 to 200,000 clones, around 80% of which are singletons. The clonotype comes from a woman aged 18-29 years in good health and CMV-seropositive. The specimen sequenced was PBMCs. The V gene is TRBV5-6, the J gene TRBJ2-1; TRBD1 is a possible D gene (6 bases). The DNA for the CDR3 is TGTGCCATCGGCAAAGGGGGAGCCTACAATGAGCAGTTCTTC. Amino acids: CAIGKGGAYNEQFF.